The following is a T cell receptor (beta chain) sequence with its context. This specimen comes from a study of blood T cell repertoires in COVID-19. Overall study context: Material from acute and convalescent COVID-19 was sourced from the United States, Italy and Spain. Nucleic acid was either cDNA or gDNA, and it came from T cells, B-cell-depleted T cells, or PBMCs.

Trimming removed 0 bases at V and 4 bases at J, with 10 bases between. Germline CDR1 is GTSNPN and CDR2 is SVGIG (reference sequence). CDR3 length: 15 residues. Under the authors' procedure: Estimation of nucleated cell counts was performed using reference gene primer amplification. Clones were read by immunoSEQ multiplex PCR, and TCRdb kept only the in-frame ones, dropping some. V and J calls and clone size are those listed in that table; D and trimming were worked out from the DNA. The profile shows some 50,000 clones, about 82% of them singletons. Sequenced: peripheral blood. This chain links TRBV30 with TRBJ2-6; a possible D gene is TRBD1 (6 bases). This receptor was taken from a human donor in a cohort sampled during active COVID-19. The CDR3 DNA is TGTGCCTGGAGTGTGCCAGGGGCCGGGGCCAACGTCCTGACTTTC. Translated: CAWSVPGAGANVLTF.